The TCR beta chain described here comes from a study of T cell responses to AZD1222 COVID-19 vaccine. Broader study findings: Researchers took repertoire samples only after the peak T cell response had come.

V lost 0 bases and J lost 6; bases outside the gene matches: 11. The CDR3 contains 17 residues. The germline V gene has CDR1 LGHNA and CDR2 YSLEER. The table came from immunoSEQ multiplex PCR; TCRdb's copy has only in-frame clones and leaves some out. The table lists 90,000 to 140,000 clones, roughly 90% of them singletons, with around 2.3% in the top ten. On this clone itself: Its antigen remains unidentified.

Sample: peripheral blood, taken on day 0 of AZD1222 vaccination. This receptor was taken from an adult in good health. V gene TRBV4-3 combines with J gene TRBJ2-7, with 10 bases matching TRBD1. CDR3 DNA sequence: TGCGCCAGCAGCCAAGATTTAATCGGGACAGGGGTTCCCGAGCAGTACTTC. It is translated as CASSQDLIGTGVPEQYF.